Here is one TCR beta chain with its context. As yet, its antigen is unknown. The data stem from a study of cytomegalovirus exposure and HLA in healthy donors. Notes on the study in general: Among CMV-associated TCR beta chains, most appeared HLA-restricted in a later analysis.

Germline loops: CDR1 SGHRS, CDR2 YFSETQ. V gave up 6 bases and J gave up 0 bases; unmatched junction bases: 6. This CDR3 is built from 15 residues. A multiplex PCR was run with 60 Vbeta primers and 13 Jbeta primers. Using immunoSEQ multiplex PCR, the repertoire was profiled, and TCRdb retains in-frame clones only, with some absent. The table includes more than 150,000 clones, 70% to 80% detected once. The material sequenced was PBMCs. The J gene is TRBJ2-1, the V gene TRBV5-1, with 7 bases matching TRBD2. The receptor was isolated from a man in his forties in good health and CMV-seronegative. CDR3 loop: CASTPGGSSYNEQFF. CDR3 nucleotide sequence: TGCGCCAGCACCCCGGGGGGTAGCTCCTACAATGAGCAGTTCTTC. The whole variable domain, filled in from reference TRBV5-1 and TRBJ2-1, reads KAGVTQTPRYLIKTRGQQVTLSCSPISGHRSVSWYQQTPGQGLQFLFEYFSETQRNKGNFPGRFSGRQFSNSRSEMNVSTLELGDSALYLCASTPGGSSYNEQFFGPGTRLTVL.